Listed here are 15 T cell receptor beta chains from one sample, sequenced in a study of monozygotic twins with inflammatory bowel disease. Each CDR3 protein gets one entry in TCRdb, which reprocessed the 5' RACE reads and gives no DNA. In all, the sample yields around 220,000 distinct CDR3 sequences. The sample was blood. The receptors stem from a human donor with ulcerative colitis or Crohn's disease, or a healthy co-twin of an affected twin (not recorded which).

V is TRBV24-1 and J is TRBJ2-1; TCRdb selects TRBD1, and the lack of DNA leaves this call unchecked. The germline V gene encodes CDR1 KGHDR and CDR2 SFDVKD. CDR3 length equals 14 residues. CDR3 sequence: CATSDPQGRDEQFF.

The chain carries TRBV29-1 and TRBJ2-1. The CDR3 extends over 12 amino acids. Per the germline V gene, CDR1 is SQVTM and CDR2 is ANQGSEA. The CDR3 loop reads CSVEGVRPEQFF.

V is TRBV29-1 and J is TRBJ2-7; TCRdb selects TRBD2, and the lack of DNA leaves this call unchecked. The germline V gene has CDR1 SQVTM and CDR2 ANQGSEA. This CDR3 comprises 16 residues. CDR3 sequence reads: CSVTLDGPRLPYEQYF.

The chain links TRBV5-8 to TRBJ2-5; TCRdb's D call, TRBD2, is unchecked because there is no DNA. The CDR3 is 15 amino acids. The V gene's germline CDR1 is SGHTS and CDR2 YDEGEE. Here the CDR3 reads CASIPEYWYQETQYF.

This chain links TRBV19 with TRBJ1-4; the TCRdb call, TRBD1, lacks DNA for checking. Germline V gene lookup returns CDR1 LNHDA and CDR2 SQIVND (reference sequence). This CDR3 spans 15 amino acids. CDR3 in amino acids: CASRDRPATNEKLFF.

The chain links TRBV28 to TRBJ2-7. Looked up from germline, CDR1 is MDHEN and CDR2 is SYDVKM. This CDR3 has 11 residues. Here the CDR3 reads CASTTAYEQYF.

The gene calls are TRBV7-6 and TRBJ2-1; TCRdb gives TRBD1 as the D gene, but with no DNA this cannot be confirmed. The CDR3 runs to 16 residues. CDR1 SGHVS and CDR2 FNYEAQ come from the germline V gene. The CDR3 loop is CASSLAGAGGVNEQFF. Full variable domain (rest looked up from reference TRBV7-6 and TRBJ2-1): GAGVSQSPRYKVTKRGQDVALRCDPISGHVSLYWYRQALGQGPEFLTYFNYEAQQDKSGLPNDRFSAERPEGSISTLTIQRTEQRDSAMYRCASSLAGAGGVNEQFFGPGTRLTVL.

The chain couples TRBV5-1 to TRBJ2-7; TCRdb calls TRBD1, which cannot be checked without DNA. The germline V gene has CDR1 SGHRS and CDR2 YFSETQ. This CDR3 comprises 14 residues. CDR3 protein: CASSDRTGFYEQYF.

The rearrangement joins TRBV24-1 to TRBJ2-1. Germline V CDR1 and CDR2: KGHDR, SFDVKD. The CDR3 contains 12 residues. The CDR3 sequence is CATSDLVNEQFF.

This CDR3 reads CASRSQNTEAFF. The rearrangement links TRBV2 to TRBJ1-1. CDR3 length: 12 amino acids. Germline lookup yields CDR1 SNHLY and CDR2 FYNNEI. Full variable domain (remainder filled in from reference TRBV2 and TRBJ1-1): EPEVTQTPSHQVTQMGQEVILRCVPISNHLYFYWYRQILGQKVEFLVSFYNNEISEKSEIFDDQFSVERPDGSNFTLKIRSTKLEDSAMYFCASRSQNTEAFFGQGTRLTVV.

The chain carries TRBV7-8 and TRBJ2-7. Per germline, CDR1 SGHVS and CDR2 FQNEAQ. This CDR3 is 15 amino acids long. This chain's CDR3 is CASSPRAGSSYEQYF.

This rearrangement joins TRBV12-3 or TRBV12-4 to TRBJ2-2; TCRdb calls TRBD1, which cannot be checked without DNA. This CDR3 spans 15 amino acids. The CDR3: CASSPDRANTGELFF.

The chain joins TRBV28 to TRBJ2-7; TCRdb reports TRBD2, a call that lacks DNA to check it against. Per germline, CDR1 MDHEN and CDR2 SYDVKM. CDR3 length: 12 residues. CDR3 protein: CASSQTSGPPYF.

This chain joins TRBV5-1 and TRBJ2-3; there is no DNA to check the TCRdb D call of TRBD2. The CDR3 covers 16 residues. The germline V gene has CDR1 SGHRS and CDR2 YFSETQ. Here the CDR3 reads CASSLESGGAPDTQYF.

The V gene is TRBV3-1, the J gene TRBJ1-5. CDR1 and CDR2 (germline): LGHDT, YNNKEL (reference sequence). The CDR3 extends over 14 amino acids. CDR3 sequence: CASTQGSSNQPQHF.